This T cell receptor beta chain came from a study of CD8+CD57+ T cells in acquired aplastic anemia. All sequencing subjects had displayed CD8+CD57+ cell expansion on flow cytometry. The V gene lost 8 bases and the J gene lost 2 bases, with 7 bases spanning the gap. CDR1 and CDR2 (germline): ENHRY, SYGVKD. CDR3 length equals 12 residues. A remark on this clonotype: Its antigen remains unknown.

The study, taken as a whole, reports: Researchers report that twenty-nine CD8+ CDR3 sequences appeared in both patients and controls.

Profiling that covered TCR beta VDJ and CDR3 relied on genomic DNA as its template. MiXCR was run by TCRdb on the reads, yielding one entry per CDR3 protein. This sample has 200,000 to 250,000 distinct CDR3 sequences, with roughly 53% found just once. This chain uses TRBV10-3 with TRBJ1-5; D not certain. Sequencing used sorted CD4+, CD8+, or CD8+CD57+ T cells (not recorded which) from PBMCs. The clonotype originates from a human donor with aplastic anemia. The CDR3: CAIGQGNQPQHF. DNA for the CDR3: TGTGCCATCGGGCAGGGCAATCAGCCCCAGCATTTT.